This T cell receptor beta chain is drawn from a study of CD8+ T cells in alopecia areata. Study as a whole: At a dose of 5 to 10 mg twice daily, oral tofacitinib was given to treated patients.

This clone was counted between two and nine times. Its target is unknown. RNA, once extracted, was reverse transcribed into cDNA for use as the sequencing template. Produced via immunoSEQ multiplex PCR; TCRdb's table is partial and in-frame only. This sample has 110,000 to 150,000 clones, with about 85% found just once. This CDR3 comprises 13 residues. Germline V gene data show CDR1 as SGHDT and CDR2 as YYEEEE. V dropped 6 bases and J dropped 1 base, with 5 bases sitting between them. Treatment given: oral pan-JAK inhibitor, 5-10 mg twice daily. General observations from the study: Among the top 100, expanded CD8+ clones were significantly decreased by tofacitinib, as was scalp clonality. Higher clonality and more expanded CD8+ clones appeared in lesional than normal scalp.

The V call is TRBV5-6, the J call TRBJ2-6; D is undetermined. This sequence originates from a human donor with alopecia areata. The specimen was CD8+ T cells sorted from blood, collected at week 4, from a patient treated with tofacitinib. CDR3 sequence: CASTTSGANVLTF. Written as DNA, the CDR3 is TGTGCCAGCACCACTTCTGGGGCCAACGTCCTGACTTTC.